Below, 4 T cell receptor beta chains from the same sample are listed, as sequenced in a study of response to subunit inactivated influenza vaccine. TCRdb re-called the RT-PCR reads through MiXCR, storing one row per CDR3 protein. This table has over 750,000 distinct CDR3 sequences, approximately 22% appearing once. This material consisted of PBMCs from blood, taken 5 days after vaccination. Receptor source: a man in his forties or fifties who received an inactivated influenza vaccine.

The rearrangement joins TRBV11-3 to TRBJ2-3, with D perhaps matching TRBD1 or TRBD2 (5 bases each). The CDR3 is 16 amino acids. Germline V gives CDR1 SGHNT, CDR2 YENEEA. Trimming left V 5 bases short and J 2 bases short, with 17 bases between. CDR3: CASSKGRDQNTDTQYF. In nucleotides, the CDR3 is TGTGCCAGCAGCAAGGGTAGGGACCAAAACACAGATACGCAGTATTTT.

This clonotype was detected ten times or more. The CDR3 spells CAISESGNNEQFF. CDR3 in DNA: TGTGCCATCAGTGAGTCAGGAAACAATGAGCAGTTCTTC. The chain carries TRBV10-3 and TRBJ2-1; D unclear. The CDR3 sequence is 13 residues long. Germline V gives CDR1 ENHRY, CDR2 SYGVKD. Trimming removed 0 bases at V and 5 bases at J, with 5 bases between.

This clonotype was seen only a few times. The J gene is TRBJ2-4, the V gene TRBV2; 8 positions match TRBD1. CDR3 length equals 14 residues. Germline V gene lookup returns CDR1 SNHLY and CDR2 FYNNEI. V shed 6 bases and J 14 bases; nucleotides not matched to a gene: 15. The chain's CDR3 is CASRLLETGDPEYF. The DNA of the CDR3 is TGTGCCAGCAGACTACTAGAGACAGGGGATCCTGAGTACTTC.

The CDR3 here is CASSSRVIQPQHF. The CDR3, as DNA: TGTGCCAGCAGTTCACGGGTCATTCAGCCCCAGCATTTT. The chain employs TRBV28 and TRBJ1-5; D unresolved. V was clipped by 4 bases and J by 6 bases, with 10 bases between them. The CDR3 has 13 amino acids. Germline CDR1 reads MDHEN; CDR2 reads SYDVKM.